Below, one TCR beta chain is given with its context. The entry originates in a study of shared clonotypes between healthy human individuals. This CDR3 has 14 residues. J gave up 6 bases and V 1 base, and 5 bases lay outside the gene matches. CDR1 is MNHNS and CDR2 is SASEGT in the germline V gene. Here immunoSEQ multiplex PCR was the method, and the copy in TCRdb shows in-frame clones only, minus some. The sample lists around 370,000 clones, about 97% occurring once. Input material: memory CD8+ T cells sorted from blood. The subset here: CD45RO+ cells pooled with CCR7-negative TemRA cells. The sequence was collected from a man aged 30 to 39 in good health. V gene TRBV6-1 combines with J gene TRBJ2-5; TRBD2 matches at 7 bases. CDR3 nucleotides: TGTGCCAGCAGTGAAGGGGGGACTACGAAGACCCAGTACTTC. Translating gives CASSEGGTTKTQYF.